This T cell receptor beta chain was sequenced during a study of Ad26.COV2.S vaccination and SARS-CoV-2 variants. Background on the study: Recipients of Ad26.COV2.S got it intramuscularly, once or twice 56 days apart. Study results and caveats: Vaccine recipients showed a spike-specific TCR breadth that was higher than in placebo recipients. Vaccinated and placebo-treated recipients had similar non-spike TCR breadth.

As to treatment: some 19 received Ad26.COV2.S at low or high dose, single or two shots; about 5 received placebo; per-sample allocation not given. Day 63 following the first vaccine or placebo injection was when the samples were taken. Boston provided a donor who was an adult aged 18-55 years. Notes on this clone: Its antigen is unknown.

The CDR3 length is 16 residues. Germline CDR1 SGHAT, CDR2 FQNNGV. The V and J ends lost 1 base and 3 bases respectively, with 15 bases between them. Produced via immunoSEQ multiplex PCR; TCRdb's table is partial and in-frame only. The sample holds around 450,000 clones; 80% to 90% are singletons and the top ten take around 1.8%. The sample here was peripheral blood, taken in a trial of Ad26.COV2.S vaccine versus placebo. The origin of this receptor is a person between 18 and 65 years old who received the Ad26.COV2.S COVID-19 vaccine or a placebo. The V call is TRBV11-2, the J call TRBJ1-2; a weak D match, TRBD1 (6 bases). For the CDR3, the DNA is TGTGCCAGCAGCTTAGGATCGGGCAGGGGATACTATGGCTACACCTTC. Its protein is CASSLGSGRGYYGYTF.